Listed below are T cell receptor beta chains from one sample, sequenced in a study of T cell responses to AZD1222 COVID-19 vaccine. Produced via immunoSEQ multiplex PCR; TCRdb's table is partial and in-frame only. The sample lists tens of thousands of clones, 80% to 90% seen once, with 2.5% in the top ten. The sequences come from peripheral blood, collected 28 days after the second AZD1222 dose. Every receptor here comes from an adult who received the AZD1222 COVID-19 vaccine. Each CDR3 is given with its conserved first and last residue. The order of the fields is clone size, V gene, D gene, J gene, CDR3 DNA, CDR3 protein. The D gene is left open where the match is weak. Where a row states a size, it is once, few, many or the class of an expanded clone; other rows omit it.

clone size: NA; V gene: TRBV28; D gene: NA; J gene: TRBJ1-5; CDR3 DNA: TGTGCCAGCAGTTCCCCATTTGTATCTAGCAATCAGCCCCAGCATTTT; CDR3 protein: CASSSPFVSSNQPQHF
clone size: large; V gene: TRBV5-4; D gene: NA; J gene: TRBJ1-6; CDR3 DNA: TGTGCCAGCAGCTTTAGTGGCGATAATCCTAATTCACCCCTCCACTTT; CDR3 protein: CASSFSGDNPNSPLHF
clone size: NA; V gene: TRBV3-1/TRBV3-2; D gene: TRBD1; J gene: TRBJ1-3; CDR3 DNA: TGTGCCAGCAGCCCCACAGGGGTCTCTGGAAACACCATATATTTT; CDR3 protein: CASSPTGVSGNTIYF
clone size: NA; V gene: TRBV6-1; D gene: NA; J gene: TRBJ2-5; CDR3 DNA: TGTGCCAGCAGTGAAAGATGGCTGAGAGAGACCCAGTACTTC; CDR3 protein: CASSERWLRETQYF
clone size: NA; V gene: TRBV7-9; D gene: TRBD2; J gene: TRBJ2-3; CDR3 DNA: TGTGCCAGCAGCTTTATCAAGGCTAGCGGGATGGATACGCAGTATTTT; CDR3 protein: CASSFIKASGMDTQYF
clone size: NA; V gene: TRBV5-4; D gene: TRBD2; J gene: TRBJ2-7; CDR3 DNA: TGTGCCAGCAGCTTGGGACTAGCGGGAGACGAGCAGTACTTC; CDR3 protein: CASSLGLAGDEQYF
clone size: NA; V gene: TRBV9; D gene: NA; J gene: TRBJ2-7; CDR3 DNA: TGTGCCAGCAGCGTAGTACCCTCCTACGAGCAGTACTTC; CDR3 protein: CASSVVPSYEQYF
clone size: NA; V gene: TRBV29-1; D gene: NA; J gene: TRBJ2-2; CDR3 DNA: TGCAGCGTTGATTTCAGGGGAAGCACCGGGGAGCTGTTTTTT; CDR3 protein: CSVDFRGSTGELFF
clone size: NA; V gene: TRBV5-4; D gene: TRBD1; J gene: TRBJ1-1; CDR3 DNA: TGTGCCAGCAGCCTAGACAGGGGACTTCCCGTCCAGGTCATGAACACTGAAGCTTTCTTT; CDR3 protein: CASSLDRGLPVQVMNTEAFF
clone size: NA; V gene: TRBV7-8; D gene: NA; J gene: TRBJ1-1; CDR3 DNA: TGTGCCAGCAGCCGCGACGCGGGGGGTCCCGGGACTGAAGCTTTCTTT; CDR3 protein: CASSRDAGGPGTEAFF
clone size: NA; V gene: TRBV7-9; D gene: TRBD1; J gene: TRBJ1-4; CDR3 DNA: TGTGCCAGCAGCTTAGGGTATACAGGGGTTGGTGAAAAACTGTTTTTT; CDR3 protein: CASSLGYTGVGEKLFF
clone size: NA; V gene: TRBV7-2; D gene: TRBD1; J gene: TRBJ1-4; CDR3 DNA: TGTGCCAGCAGCTTAACAGGGGGCGTTGATGAAAAACTGTTTTTT; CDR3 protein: CASSLTGGVDEKLFF
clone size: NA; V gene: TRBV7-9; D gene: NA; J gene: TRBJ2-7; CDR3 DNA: TGTGCCAGCAGTCCTGACCTAGGGGCTTTCTACGAGCAGTACTTC; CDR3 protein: CASSPDLGAFYEQYF
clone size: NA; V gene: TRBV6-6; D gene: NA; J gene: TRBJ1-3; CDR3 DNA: TGTGCCAGCAGTTACGGGGGGGCCTACTCTGGAAACACCATATATTTT; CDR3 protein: CASSYGGAYSGNTIYF
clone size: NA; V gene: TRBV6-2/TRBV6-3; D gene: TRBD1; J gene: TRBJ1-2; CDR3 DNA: TGTGCCAGCAGTTACCGGGACAGCCCGGGGGTATCTAACTATGGCTACACCTTC; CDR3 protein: CASSYRDSPGVSNYGYTF
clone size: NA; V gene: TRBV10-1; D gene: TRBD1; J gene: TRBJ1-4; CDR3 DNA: TGCGCCAGCAGTGACGGCAGGGGGCCAGCATACGAAAAACTGTTTTTT; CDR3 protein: CASSDGRGPAYEKLFF
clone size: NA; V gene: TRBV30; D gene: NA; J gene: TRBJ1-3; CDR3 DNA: TGTGCCTGGAGTGTTCAAGCTGGAAACACCATATATTTT; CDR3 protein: CAWSVQAGNTIYF
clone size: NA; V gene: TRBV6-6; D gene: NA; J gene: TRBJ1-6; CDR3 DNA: TGTGCCAGCAGTTACGGGGGGCCGATTTATAATTCACCCCTCCACTTT; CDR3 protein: CASSYGGPIYNSPLHF
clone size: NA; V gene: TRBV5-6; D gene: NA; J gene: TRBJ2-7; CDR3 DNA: TGTGCCAGCAGCTTGGTCGGGACAACCTACGAGCAGTACTTC; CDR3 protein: CASSLVGTTYEQYF
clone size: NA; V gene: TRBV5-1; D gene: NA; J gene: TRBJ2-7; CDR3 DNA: TGCGCCAGCTCCGAGCTATACGAGCAGTACTTC; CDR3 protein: CASSELYEQYF
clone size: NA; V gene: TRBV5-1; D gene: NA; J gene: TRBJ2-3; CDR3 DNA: TGCGCCAGCAGCCCACAGGGCCAGAGCACAGATACGCAGTATTTT; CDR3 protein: CASSPQGQSTDTQYF
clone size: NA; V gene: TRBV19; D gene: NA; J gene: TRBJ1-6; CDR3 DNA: TGTGCCAGTAGTATAATCGTTCAGGAGGCCCCCCTCCACTTT; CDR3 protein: CASSIIVQEAPLHF
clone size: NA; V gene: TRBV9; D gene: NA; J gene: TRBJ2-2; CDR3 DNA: TGTGCCAGCAGCGTAGAGCCAGGGCGAACCGGGGAGCTGTTTTTT; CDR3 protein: CASSVEPGRTGELFF
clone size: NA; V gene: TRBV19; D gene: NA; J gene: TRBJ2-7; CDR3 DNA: TGTGCCAGTAGTATAAGGGCAGGGAACGAGCAGTACTTC; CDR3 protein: CASSIRAGNEQYF
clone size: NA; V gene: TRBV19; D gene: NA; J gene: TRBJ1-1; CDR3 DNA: TGTGCCAGTAGACGGAGGCGGGACGGGGGGCCTAACACTGAAGCTTTCTTT; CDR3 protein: CASRRRRDGGPNTEAFF
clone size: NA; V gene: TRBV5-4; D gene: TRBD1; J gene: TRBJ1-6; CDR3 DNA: TGTGCCAGCAGCTTGGGAGGGACAGGGTATAATTCACCCCTCCACTTT; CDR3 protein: CASSLGGTGYNSPLHF
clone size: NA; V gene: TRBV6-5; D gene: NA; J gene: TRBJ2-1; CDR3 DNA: TGTGCCAGTCACCAGGACGCGATCAATGAGCAGTTCTTC; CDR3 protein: CASHQDAINEQFF
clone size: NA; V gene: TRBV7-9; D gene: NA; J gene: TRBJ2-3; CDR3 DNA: TGTGCCAGCAGCTTAGCCAGTGCGGATACGCAGTATTTT; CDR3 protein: CASSLASADTQYF
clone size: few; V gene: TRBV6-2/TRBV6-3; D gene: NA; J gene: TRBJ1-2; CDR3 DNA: TGTGCCAGCAGTCAGGGAAACTATGGCTACACCTTC; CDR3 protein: CASSQGNYGYTF
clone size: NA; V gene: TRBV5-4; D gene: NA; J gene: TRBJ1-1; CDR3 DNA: TGTGCCAGCAGCTTGAAAGGGTTGGGCCCTGAAGCTTTCTTT; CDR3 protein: CASSLKGLGPEAFF
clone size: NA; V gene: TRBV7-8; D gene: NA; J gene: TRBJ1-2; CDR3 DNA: TGTGCCAGCAGCTTAGGTGCGGGCAAGAGAATTTATGGCTACACCTTC; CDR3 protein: CASSLGAGKRIYGYTF
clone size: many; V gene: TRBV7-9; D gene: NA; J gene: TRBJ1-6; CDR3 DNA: TGTGCCAGCAGCTCGACAGGCCAACGCTATAATTCACCCCTCCACTTT; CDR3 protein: CASSSTGQRYNSPLHF
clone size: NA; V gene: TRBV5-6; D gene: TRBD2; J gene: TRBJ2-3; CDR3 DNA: TGTGCCAGCAGGCAAGCGGGGGCCTACACAGATACGCAGTATTTT; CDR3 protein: CASRQAGAYTDTQYF
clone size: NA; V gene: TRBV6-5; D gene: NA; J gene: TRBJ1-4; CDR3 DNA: TGTGCCAGCAGTCCCTTGGGCAGGTTGGAAGAAAAACTGTTTTTT; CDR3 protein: CASSPLGRLEEKLFF
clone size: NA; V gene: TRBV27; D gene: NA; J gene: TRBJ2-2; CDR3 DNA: TGTGCCAGCAGTTTAAGGGGGACGAACACCGGGGAGCTGTTTTTT; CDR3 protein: CASSLRGTNTGELFF
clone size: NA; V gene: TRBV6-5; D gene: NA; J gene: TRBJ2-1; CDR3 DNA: TGTGCCAGCAGTTACTGGGGGAAGCAGTTCTTC; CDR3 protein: CASSYWGKQFF
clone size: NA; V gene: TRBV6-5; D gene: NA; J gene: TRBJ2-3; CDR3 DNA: TGTGCCAGCAGTTACTCGGGAGTGGGCACAGATACGCAGTATTTT; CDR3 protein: CASSYSGVGTDTQYF
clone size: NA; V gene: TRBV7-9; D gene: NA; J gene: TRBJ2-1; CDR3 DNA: TGTGCCAGCAGCTTAGCGAGAAGGGGAGGCGAAGGCAATGAGCAGTTCTTC; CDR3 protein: CASSLARRGGEGNEQFF